A selection of T cell receptor beta chains follows, all from one sample in a study of blood T cell repertoires in COVID-19. Here immunoSEQ multiplex PCR was the method, and the copy in TCRdb shows in-frame clones only, minus some. This sample has roughly 80,000 clones; over 85% occur once, and the top ten carry 15% to 20%. Sequenced sample: peripheral blood. The receptors were sampled from a woman aged 80 or older with active or convalescent COVID-19. Both conserved end residues are part of each CDR3. A row's size may be missing; if present it is once, few, many or a size class.

size	V	J	CDR3
.	TRBV20-1	TRBJ2-5	CSASGQGPKTQYF
.	TRBV28	TRBJ1-5	CASSWGQGRAAQHF
.	TRBV28	TRBJ2-7	CASKPDRDYEQYF
.	TRBV4-2	TRBJ2-3	CASSQTGGGAGDTQYF
.	TRBV19	TRBJ2-2	CASSWAGGPTGELFF
.	TRBV27	TRBJ2-2	CASSFGTGVLSGELFF
once	TRBV28	TRBJ2-3	CASGTRGDTQYF
once	TRBV30	TRBJ1-5	CAWSDPGGNQPQHF
.	TRBV29-1	TRBJ1-4	CSVSLRGPFEKLFF
.	TRBV7-8	TRBJ2-7	CASSLPGTGTYEQYF
.	TRBV18	TRBJ2-5	CASSVQGYQETQYF
.	TRBV4-1	TRBJ2-5	CASSLGLADSQETQYF
.	TRBV28	TRBJ2-7	CASSLSRGGFTYEQYF
.	TRBV5-1	TRBJ1-1	CASSWGDPRDTEAFF
.	TRBV28	TRBJ2-3	CASSLKASVGDF
.	TRBV24-1	TRBJ1-4	CATSDQTANNEKLFF
.	TRBV5-4	TRBJ2-7	CASGGGRDEQYF
once	TRBV10-2	TRBJ1-1	CASSRGTEAFF
.	TRBV4-1	TRBJ1-2	CASSHQSGQERYGYTF
few	TRBV9	TRBJ2-7	CASSDGQGAYEQYF
.	TRBV5-4	TRBJ1-3	CASSPSGNTIYF
.	TRBV2	TRBJ1-4	CASSSQGGGEKLFF
.	TRBV9	TRBJ2-1	CASSVDRGENNEQFF
.	TRBV28	TRBJ1-6	CASSPIGRSSYNSPLHF
.	TRBV24-1	TRBJ2-3	CATSDLGAGRTDTQYF
.	TRBV7-9	TRBJ2-1	CASSLSREWNEQFF
.	TRBV28	TRBJ1-2	CASSQAQGSGYTF
.	TRBV10-1	TRBJ1-5	CASSVLGTGARKSNQPQHF
few	TRBV2	TRBJ1-5	CASSVGGGPRPQHF
few	TRBV9	TRBJ1-2	CASSPDTHYGYTF
.	TRBV5-1	TRBJ2-7	CASSPVAGSFSYEQYF
few	TRBV6-5	TRBJ1-3	CASSYSNYNLRNTIYF
.	TRBV28	TRBJ2-5	CASSSLGGGPSQETQYF
.	TRBV30	TRBJ1-6	CAAGQGGNSPLHF
.	TRBV7-2	TRBJ2-3	CASSLAAGAPSTDTQYF
.	TRBV2	TRBJ2-2	CASRIGANTGELFF
.	TRBV4-1	TRBJ1-4	CASSQERSSTNEKLFF
.	TRBV29-1	TRBJ1-2	CSVLSDRRGYTF
.	TRBV27	TRBJ1-6	CASSPSKTGPYNSPLHF
.	TRBV28	TRBJ1-3	CASSLPGTGVAGNTIYF
.	TRBV9	TRBJ2-3	CASSVDGLAGADTQYF
once	TRBV6-2/TRBV6-3	TRBJ1-5	CASSTNRQSPPQPQHF
.	TRBV11-2	TRBJ2-7	CASSLEVSGAYEQYF
.	TRBV5-1	TRBJ2-7	CASSFGTDSYEQYF
.	TRBV18	TRBJ1-6	CASSPSGQYDSPLHF
.	TRBV5-5	TRBJ2-3	CASSGGLNADTQYF